Listed below are T cell receptor beta chains from one sample, sequenced in a study of blood T cell repertoires in COVID-19. Measured with immunoSEQ multiplex PCR; TCRdb has only the in-frame clones, and not every one. The table lists more than 200,000 clones, approximately 85% of them singletons. What was sequenced was peripheral blood. The receptor source for this set is a human donor in a cohort sampled during active COVID-19. Both conserved end residues are part of each CDR3. The D gene is left open where the match is weak. Expanded clones are given a class, and other clones once, few, many or no size at all.

D gene	clone size	J gene	V gene	CDR3 DNA	CDR3 protein
TRBD1	-	TRBJ1-2	TRBV2	TGTGCCAGCAGCCCCGACAGGGGATGGTATGGCTACACCTTC	CASSPDRGWYGYTF
TRBD1	-	TRBJ1-2	TRBV6-6	TGTGCGGCTGGACAGGGAGTAGTTCGGGCTAACTATGGCTACACCTTC	CAAGQGVVRANYGYTF
TRBD1	-	TRBJ1-1	TRBV6-6	TGTGCCAGCAGTACAGGGGGCCCCAGCACTGAAGCTTTCTTT	CASSTGGPSTEAFF
TRBD1	-	TRBJ2-7	TRBV7-2	TGTGCCAGCAGCTCAGCCGCCGGGACAGGCTTCTACGAGCAGTACTTC	CASSSAAGTGFYEQYF
-	-	TRBJ2-7	TRBV10-2	TGCGCCAGCACTGACGGGTTCGAGCAGTACTTC	CASTDGFEQYF
-	-	TRBJ2-3	TRBV18	TGTGCCAGCTCCCCTCGGTCAGACTCCACAGATACGCAGTATTTT	CASSPRSDSTDTQYF
TRBD1	-	TRBJ1-1	TRBV5-1	TGCGCCAGCAGCTTAGAAGCCTCGGGACAGGCAACTGAAGCTTTCTTT	CASSLEASGQATEAFF
-	-	TRBJ2-3	TRBV11-2	TGTGCCAGCAGCTTCCTAGCGCCGAGCACAGATACGCAGTATTTT	CASSFLAPSTDTQYF
TRBD1	-	TRBJ1-5	TRBV10-1	TGCGCCAGCAGAAACCTGGGACAGGGAAGCAATCAGCCCCAGCATTTT	CASRNLGQGSNQPQHF
-	-	TRBJ1-2	TRBV16	TGTGCCAGCAGCCAATCGTGGACAGCCCCCCGAGGCTACACCTTC	CASSQSWTAPRGYTF
TRBD1	-	TRBJ1-1	TRBV7-2	TGTGCCAGCAGCTTTCGACGACAGGGTGAAGCTTTCTTT	CASSFRRQGEAFF
-	-	TRBJ2-7	TRBV27	TGTGCCAGCAGTCTGGCTAGCAGCTACGAGCAGTACTTC	CASSLASSYEQYF
TRBD1	-	TRBJ1-1	TRBV18	TGTGCCAGCTCACCGGGACAGGGGAGGACTGAAGCTTTCTTT	CASSPGQGRTEAFF
-	-	TRBJ1-2	TRBV15	TGTGCCACCAGCAGAGAAGTGACAAAAGTAAATGGCTACACCTTC	CATSREVTKVNGYTF
-	once	TRBJ2-7	TRBV18	TGTGCCAGCTCGCTTCAACGCAGGGATCCTAGCTACGAGCAGTACTTC	CASSLQRRDPSYEQYF
TRBD1	-	TRBJ1-2	TRBV2	TGTGCCAGCAACTACGGGAGTCCGGGACAGGACTATGGCTACACCTTC	CASNYGSPGQDYGYTF
TRBD2	-	TRBJ2-7	TRBV18	TGTGCCAGCTCACCAGGCCGGGGGGGCTACGAGCAGTACTTC	CASSPGRGGYEQYF
-	-	TRBJ2-1	TRBV3-1/TRBV3-2	TGTGCCAGCAGCCGACCAAGCGGGACAACCTACAATGAGCAGTTCTTC	CASSRPSGTTYNEQFF
-	-	TRBJ2-7	TRBV27	TGTGCCAGCAGTTTAGGGGCAGGGGTCGAGCAGTACTTC	CASSLGAGVEQYF
-	-	TRBJ2-5	TRBV11-3	TGTGCCAGCAGCCCCGGCCAAGAGACCCAGTACTTC	CASSPGQETQYF
-	-	TRBJ1-6	TRBV27	TGTGCCAGCAGTTTACTCCGGGACACTTATAATTCACCCCTCCACTTT	CASSLLRDTYNSPLHF
-	-	TRBJ1-1	TRBV3-1/TRBV3-2	TGTGCCAGCAGCCAAGGGCAGGGGAACACTGAAGCTTTCTTT	CASSQGQGNTEAFF
-	once	TRBJ1-1	TRBV6-5	TGTGCCAGCAGACGCAGGGAGAACACTGAAGCTTTCTTT	CASRRRENTEAFF
TRBD1	-	TRBJ2-7	TRBV6-6	TGTGCCAGCATCCTTCGACCGGGGACAGGGGGTAACGAGCAGTACTTC	CASILRPGTGGNEQYF
TRBD2	-	TRBJ2-7	TRBV19	TGTGCCAGTAGCACCATAGCGGGAGCGGCCGAGCAGTACTTC	CASSTIAGAAEQYF